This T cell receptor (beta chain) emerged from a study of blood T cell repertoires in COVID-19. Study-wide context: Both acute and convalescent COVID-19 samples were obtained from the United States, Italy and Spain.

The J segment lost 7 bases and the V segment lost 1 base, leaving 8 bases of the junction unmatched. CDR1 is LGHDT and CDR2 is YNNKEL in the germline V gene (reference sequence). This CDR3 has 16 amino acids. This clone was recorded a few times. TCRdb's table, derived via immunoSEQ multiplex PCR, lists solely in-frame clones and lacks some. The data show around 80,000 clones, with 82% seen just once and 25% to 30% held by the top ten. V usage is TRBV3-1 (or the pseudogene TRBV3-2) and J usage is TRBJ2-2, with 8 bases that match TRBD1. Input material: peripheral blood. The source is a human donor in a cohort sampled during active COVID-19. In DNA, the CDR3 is TGTGCCAGCAGCCAAGGACAGGGGTACGGCATCGGGGAGCTGTTTTTT. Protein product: CASSQGQGYGIGELFF.